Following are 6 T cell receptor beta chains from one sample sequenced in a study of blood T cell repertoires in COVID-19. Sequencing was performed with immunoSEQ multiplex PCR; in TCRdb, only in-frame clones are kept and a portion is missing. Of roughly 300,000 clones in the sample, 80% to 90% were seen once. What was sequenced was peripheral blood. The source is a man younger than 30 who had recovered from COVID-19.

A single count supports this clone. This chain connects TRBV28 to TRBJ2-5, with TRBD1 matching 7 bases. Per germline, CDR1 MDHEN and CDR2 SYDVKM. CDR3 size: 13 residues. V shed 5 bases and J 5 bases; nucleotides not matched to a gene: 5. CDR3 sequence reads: CASSRQGAETQYF. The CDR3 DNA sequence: TGTGCCAGCAGTCGACAGGGCGCCGAGACCCAGTACTTC.

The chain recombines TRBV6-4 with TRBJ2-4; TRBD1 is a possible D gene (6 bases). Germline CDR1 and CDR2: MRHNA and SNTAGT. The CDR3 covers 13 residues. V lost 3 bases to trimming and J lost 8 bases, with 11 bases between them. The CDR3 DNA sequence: TGTGCCAGCAGTGAAGGGGGATCGGACATTCAGTACTTC. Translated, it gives CASSEGGSDIQYF.

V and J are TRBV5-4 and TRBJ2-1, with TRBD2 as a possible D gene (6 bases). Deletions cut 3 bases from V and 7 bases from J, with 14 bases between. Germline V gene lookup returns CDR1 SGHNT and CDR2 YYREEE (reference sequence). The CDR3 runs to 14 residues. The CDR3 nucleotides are TGTGCCAGCAGCTCCCCGGGACTGCTAAATGAGCAGTTCTTC. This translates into CASSSPGLLNEQFF.

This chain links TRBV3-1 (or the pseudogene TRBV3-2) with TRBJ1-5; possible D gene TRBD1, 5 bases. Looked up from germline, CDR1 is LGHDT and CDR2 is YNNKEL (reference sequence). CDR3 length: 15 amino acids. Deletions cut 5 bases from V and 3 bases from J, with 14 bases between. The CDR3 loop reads CASSKGRLNNQPQHF. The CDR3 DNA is TGTGCCAGCAGCAAGGGGCGTTTGAACAATCAGCCCCAGCATTTT.

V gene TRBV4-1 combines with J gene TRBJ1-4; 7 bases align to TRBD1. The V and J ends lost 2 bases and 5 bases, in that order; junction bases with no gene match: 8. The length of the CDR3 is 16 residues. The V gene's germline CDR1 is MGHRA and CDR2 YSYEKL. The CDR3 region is CASSQTMDRYNEKLFF. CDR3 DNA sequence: TGCGCCAGCAGCCAAACTATGGACAGGTACAATGAAAAACTGTTTTTT.

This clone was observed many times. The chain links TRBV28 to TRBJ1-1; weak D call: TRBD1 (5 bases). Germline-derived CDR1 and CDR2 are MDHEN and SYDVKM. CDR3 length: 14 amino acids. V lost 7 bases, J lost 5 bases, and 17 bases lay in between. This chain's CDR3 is CASIPGNLRTEAFF. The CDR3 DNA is TGTGCCAGCATCCCAGGGAACCTGAGGACTGAAGCTTTCTTT. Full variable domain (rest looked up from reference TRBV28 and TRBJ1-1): DVKVTQSSRYLVKRTGEKVFLECVQDMDHENMFWYRQDPGLGLRLIYFSYDVKMKEKGDIPEGYSVSREKKERFSLILESASTNQTSMYLCASIPGNLRTEAFFGQGTRLTVV.